Each of the 22 T cell receptor beta chains below was sequenced from the same sample in a study of response to subunit inactivated influenza vaccine (dated by TCRdb to the late 2010s). The library was obtained by RT-PCR. The sequencer was an Illumina HiSeq 2500. Using fastp at Q25 and MiXCR, TCRdb reprocessed the public reads and kept productive beta chains. Merged by CDR3 protein, the rows form single entries marked with the most common genes and DNA. This sample is represented by more than 550,000 distinct CDR3 sequences; around 11% of them were singletons. The top ten hold around 10% of the sample. In addition, the sample was reused for a study of T cells expressing NK-cell markers. As the second study states: The TCR beta cDNA libraries were made using 5'RACE template switching, a step that added both a universal primer site and unique molecular identifiers.

Sequenced here: PBMCs from blood, sampled on the day of vaccination. These receptors were taken from a man between 50 and 59 years old who received an inactivated influenza vaccine. Donor details come from another sample of the same person, matched by shared clones.

The rearrangement uses TRBV7-9 and TRBJ2-7; either TRBD1 or TRBD2 may supply D (6 bases each). Trimming took off 4 bases at V and 3 bases at J, with 19 bases between the two ends. Germline CDR1 reads SEHNR; CDR2 reads FQNEAQ (reference sequence). The CDR3 consists of 16 residues. CDR3 nucleotide sequence: TGTGCCAGCAGCTCGGGGGCAGGTCCCTATAACTACGAGCAGTACTTC. Translated: CASSSGAGPYNYEQYF.

This clonotype was seen a handful of times. This chain connects TRBV7-2 to TRBJ2-3; D gene uncertain. The V and J ends lost 2 bases and 1 base respectively, with 10 bases between them. The CDR3 has 15 residues. CDR1 and CDR2 from the germline V gene are SGHTA and FQGNSA. CDR3 sequence (DNA): TGTGCCAGCAGCTTAACCTTACACGGCACAGATACGCAGTATTTT. Protein product: CASSLTLHGTDTQYF.

This clonotype was recorded many times. The V and J genes are TRBV28 and TRBJ2-7; 8 nucleotides line up with TRBD1. This CDR3 is 16 amino acids long. Germline values: CDR1 MDHEN, CDR2 SYDVKM. J gave up 6 bases and V 1 base, and 11 bases lay outside the gene matches. The CDR3 loop reads CASSLSWDRHSPEQYF. CDR3 nucleotide sequence: TGTGCCAGCAGTTTATCCTGGGACAGGCACTCACCCGAGCAGTACTTC.

The chain couples TRBV5-1 to TRBJ2-1; D is ambiguous. The V gene's germline CDR1 is SGHRS and CDR2 YFSETQ. The V end was cut by 1 base, the J end by 2 bases, with 7 bases between. The CDR3 totals 14 residues. As DNA, the CDR3 is TGCGCCAGCAGCTTGACGGGCACCTACAATGAGCAGTTCTTC. Its protein product is CASSLTGTYNEQFF.

The count of this clonotype is one. This chain's CDR3 is CASSVEGQGLETQYF. The DNA of the CDR3 is TGTGCCAGCAGCGTAGAGGGACAGGGGTTGGAGACCCAGTACTTC. The chain recombines TRBV9 with TRBJ2-5; 10 bases align to TRBD1. This CDR3 spans 15 amino acids. The J segment lost 5 bases and the V segment lost 0 bases, leaving 4 bases of the junction unmatched. Germline assignment: CDR1 SGDLS and CDR2 YYNGEE.

Many counts were recorded for this clonotype. V is TRBV20-1 and J is TRBJ2-4; D is tentatively TRBD1 or TRBD2 (5 bases each). The CDR3 is 10 amino acids. V was clipped by 3 bases and J by 11 bases, with 8 bases between them. Germline V lookup: CDR1 DFQATT, CDR2 SNEGSKA (reference sequence). The chain's CDR3 is CSASKGLQYF. CDR3 bases: TGCAGTGCTAGCAAGGGACTTCAGTACTTC.

The genes are TRBV5-8 and TRBJ2-2, with a weak D call TRBD1 (8 bases). The CDR3 totals 14 residues. The V end was cut by 5 bases, the J end by 5 bases, with 13 bases between. Germline assignment: CDR1 SGHTS and CDR2 YDEGEE. This CDR3 reads CASRLQGGTGELFF. The DNA of the CDR3 is TGTGCCAGCAGGTTACAGGGGGGGACCGGGGAGCTGTTTTTT.

The V gene is TRBV6-2 or TRBV6-3, the J gene TRBJ2-1; D perhaps matches TRBD2 (5 bases). V was clipped by 0 bases and J by 3 bases, with 15 bases between them. The CDR3 loop spans 17 amino acids. Germline V gene sequence: CDR1 MNHEY, CDR2 SVGEGT. The DNA of the CDR3 is TGTGCCAGCAGTTACTCGAACGTCGGGGTGCTCTACAATGAGCAGTTCTTC. Protein product: CASSYSNVGVLYNEQFF.

The rearrangement joins TRBV20-1 to TRBJ1-2; 7 bases fit TRBD1. In germline, CDR1 is DFQATT, CDR2 SNEGSKA (reference sequence). The CDR3 loop spans 13 amino acids. J was trimmed by 6 bases and V by 2 bases; bases with no gene match: 6. The CDR3 nucleotides read TGCAGTGCTAGAAGGCAGGGGGATCATGGCTACACCTTC. This codes for CSARRQGDHGYTF.

This chain uses TRBV20-1 with TRBJ2-3; D possibly matches TRBD1 or TRBD2 (5 bases each). The CDR3 is 15 residues long. Between the trimmed V and J ends, which lost 0 bases and 2 bases, there was a span of 12 bases. CDR1 DFQATT and CDR2 SNEGSKA come from the germline V gene (reference sequence). As DNA, the CDR3 is TGCAGTGCTAGAGATGGGACCGGTATCACAGATACGCAGTATTTT. Translated, it gives CSARDGTGITDTQYF.

CDR3 coding DNA: TGCGCCAGCAGCCAAGAAGAACGGATGCATTATTCACCCCTCCACTTT. Translating gives CASSQEERMHYSPLHF. V gene TRBV4-1 combines with J gene TRBJ1-6; no clear D. V lost 0 bases to trimming and J lost 8 bases, with 14 bases between them. Germline V gene sequence: CDR1 MGHRA, CDR2 YSYEKL. CDR3 size: 16 residues.

The chain has TRBV28 and TRBJ2-3, with a weak D call TRBD1 (5 bases). V lost 4 bases, J lost 3 bases, and 20 bases lay in between. This CDR3 has 17 amino acids. Per germline, CDR1 MDHEN and CDR2 SYDVKM. The chain's CDR3 is CASSSTRTPRETDTQYF. The CDR3 nucleotides are TGTGCCAGCAGTTCCACCCGGACCCCCAGGGAAACAGATACGCAGTATTTT. Using reference TRBV28 and TRBJ2-3 for the parts outside the CDR3, the full variable domain is DVKVTQSSRYLVKRTGEKVFLECVQDMDHENMFWYRQDPGLGLRLIYFSYDVKMKEKGDIPEGYSVSREKKERFSLILESASTNQTSMYLCASSSTRTPRETDTQYFGPGTRLTVL.

The chain links TRBV5-1 to TRBJ2-3; TRBD2 aligns across 9 bases. The CDR3 totals 16 residues. Germline CDR1 reads SGHRS; CDR2 reads YFSETQ. V shed 4 bases and J 3 bases; nucleotides not matched to a gene: 9. CDR3 DNA sequence: TGCGCCAGCAGCCCGTCGGTGCGGGAGGGGACAGATACGCAGTATTTT. Amino acids: CASSPSVREGTDTQYF.

The chain recombines TRBV4-3 with TRBJ2-1, with 12 bases fitting TRBD2. CDR1 is LGHNA and CDR2 is YSLEER in the germline V gene. Trimming at V came to 6 bases and at J to 6 bases, leaving 9 bases not matched to a gene. This CDR3 comprises 16 residues. CDR3 DNA: TGCGCCAGCAGACCTCGGACTAGCGGGACTGGCAATGAGCAGTTCTTC. As protein: CASRPRTSGTGNEQFF.

This rearrangement joins TRBV10-3 to TRBJ2-3, with 7 bases fitting TRBD2. The CDR3 loop spans 16 amino acids. V shed 5 bases, J shed 5 bases, and the junction held 13 bases outside the gene matches. CDR1 and CDR2 from the germline V gene are ENHRY and SYGVKD. The CDR3: CAISPRGLESGDTQYF. The CDR3 DNA reads as TGTGCCATCAGTCCTCGCGGACTAGAGTCAGGAGATACGCAGTATTTT.

The rearrangement links TRBV11-2 to TRBJ2-7; 14 bases are a match to TRBD2. There are 18 residues in the CDR3. After removal of 5 bases from V and 7 bases from J, the junction contained 16 bases not matched to a gene. Germline V CDR1 and CDR2: SGHAT, FQNNGV. The CDR3 here is CASSPLPFGTSGSREQYF. The CDR3 bases are TGTGCCAGCAGCCCACTGCCCTTCGGGACTAGCGGGAGTCGGGAGCAGTACTTC.

The rearrangement joins TRBV3-1 to TRBJ1-1, with D unclear. Trimming cost V 5 bases and J 1 base, with 5 bases left between them. Germline V CDR1 and CDR2: LGHDT, YNNKEL (reference sequence). The CDR3 consists of 12 residues. CDR3 in amino acids: CASSAGNTEAFF. The DNA for the CDR3 is TGTGCCAGCAGCGCGGGGAACACTGAAGCTTTCTTT.

This clonotype has at least ten counts. The chain links TRBV6-5 to TRBJ2-2, with 8 bases lining up with TRBD1. Germline loops: CDR1 MNHEY, CDR2 SVGAGI. V trimming: 6 bases; J trimming: 3 bases; junction bases outside the gene matches: 6. The CDR3 has 15 residues. The CDR3, as DNA: TGTGCCAGCAGCTACGGACAGGGTGACACCGGGGAGCTGTTTTTT. Protein: CASSYGQGDTGELFF.

This chain uses TRBV20-1 with TRBJ2-5; no firm D call. CDR1 and CDR2 (germline): DFQATT, SNEGSKA (reference sequence). CDR3 size: 11 residues. V lost 3 bases and J 5 bases, leaving 7 bases between the germline ends. The CDR3 protein is CSASVGETQYF. The CDR3 bases are TGCAGTGCTAGCGTTGGGGAGACCCAGTACTTC.

The table lists this clonotype with a few counts. The chain links TRBV12-3 or TRBV12-4 to TRBJ2-1; a weak D match, TRBD1 (7 bases). The CDR3 is 15 residues long. V was trimmed by 6 bases and J by 4 bases, leaving 16 bases between them. The chain's CDR3 is CASSALEGAYNEQFF. In nucleotides, the CDR3 is TGTGCCAGCAGCGCTTTGGAGGGGGCTTACAATGAGCAGTTCTTC.

This clonotype was seen a few times. V is TRBV20-1 and J is TRBJ1-1, with a possible D match to TRBD1 (5 bases). The CDR3 runs to 14 residues. Germline CDR1 and CDR2: DFQATT and SNEGSKA (reference sequence). Deletions cut 0 bases from V and 4 bases from J, with 12 bases between. The CDR3 loop reads CSARELGPGTEAFF. CDR3 coding DNA: TGCAGTGCTAGAGAGCTGGGACCGGGCACTGAAGCTTTCTTT.

This clonotype has a handful of counts. V gene TRBV9 combines with J gene TRBJ1-5; D not resolved. V lost 4 bases to trimming and J lost 3 bases, with 8 bases between them. Germline V CDR1 and CDR2: SGDLS, YYNGEE. The CDR3 extends over 13 amino acids. The CDR3 loop reads CASSPDPNQPQHF. The DNA of the CDR3 is TGTGCCAGCAGCCCCGATCCCAATCAGCCCCAGCATTTT.